A selection of T cell receptor beta chains follows, all from one sample in a study of cytomegalovirus exposure and HLA in healthy donors. Only in-frame clones appear in the TCRdb table, and some are missing; sequencing was by immunoSEQ multiplex PCR. The sample holds about 150,000 clones. Source material: PBMCs. The receptors originated from a young man in good health and CMV-seronegative. CDR3s include the opening cysteine and the closing phenylalanine or tryptophan. The D gene is left open where the match is weak.

d_call	v_call	j_call	cdr3_aa	cdr3_nt
TRBD1	TRBV9	TRBJ2-7	CASSVVGDRGYEQYF	TGTGCCAGCAGCGTAGTGGGGGACAGGGGATACGAGCAGTACTTC
NA	TRBV4-2	TRBJ1-6	CASSSPGHENSPLHF	TGTGCCAGCAGCTCTCCTGGACACGAGAATTCACCCCTCCACTTT
TRBD2	TRBV5-1	TRBJ2-1	CASSLGLAGMNNEQFF	TGCGCCAGCAGCCTGGGACTAGCGGGGATGAACAATGAGCAGTTCTTC
NA	TRBV6-1	TRBJ1-1	CATTEAGLGIPEAFF	TGTGCCACCACGGAGGCGGGACTCGGGATCCCTGAAGCTTTCTTT
TRBD2	TRBV11-3	TRBJ2-1	CASRSNSGSRDEQFF	TGTGCCAGCCGTTCGAATAGCGGGAGTCGCGATGAGCAGTTCTTC
NA	TRBV6-5	TRBJ2-3	CASSRYSTDTQYF	TGTGCCAGCAGTCGCTATAGCACAGATACGCAGTATTTT
NA	TRBV19	TRBJ2-1	CASRRERGSEQFF	TGTGCCAGTAGGCGGGAGAGGGGGAGTGAGCAGTTCTTC
NA	TRBV18	TRBJ2-1	CASSPQSGTYNEQFF	TGTGCCAGCTCACCCCAGTCGGGTACCTACAATGAGCAGTTCTTC
TRBD2	TRBV5-1	TRBJ2-1	CASIPLSGGLNEQFF	TGCGCCAGCATACCGTTATCGGGAGGGCTCAATGAGCAGTTCTTC
NA	TRBV29-1	TRBJ2-3	CSVGGPDTDTQYF	TGCAGCGTTGGGGGCCCGGACACAGATACGCAGTATTTT
TRBD1	TRBV19	TRBJ1-5	CASSYRDSSNQPQHF	TGTGCCAGTAGTTACCGGGACAGTAGCAATCAGCCCCAGCATTTT
TRBD2	TRBV6-5	TRBJ2-7	CASKLAGSSYEQYF	TGTGCCAGCAAACTAGCGGGTAGCTCCTACGAGCAGTACTTC
NA	TRBV19	TRBJ1-1	CASSILVNTEAFF	TGTGCCAGTAGTATACTAGTGAACACTGAAGCTTTCTTT
NA	TRBV4-2	TRBJ2-3	CASSQIGFGGDTDTQYF	TGTGCCAGCAGCCAGATAGGGTTTGGAGGCGACACAGATACGCAGTATTTT
TRBD1	TRBV6-5	TRBJ1-2	CASSSDRGNYGYTF	TGTGCCAGCAGTTCGGACAGGGGGAACTATGGCTACACCTTC
TRBD2	TRBV4-3	TRBJ2-7	CASSQGTSAYEQYF	TGCGCCAGCAGCCAGGGGACTAGCGCCTACGAGCAGTACTTC
TRBD1	TRBV5-1	TRBJ1-1	CASSLISGTANTEAFF	TGCGCCAGCAGCTTAATCTCCGGGACAGCGAACACTGAAGCTTTCTTT
TRBD1	TRBV6-5	TRBJ2-3	CASSYSVQGLDTQYF	TGTGCCAGCAGTTACTCGGTACAGGGGTTAGATACGCAGTATTTT
TRBD1	TRBV19	TRBJ2-7	CASSTLPPPRQGASSYEQYF	TGTGCCAGTAGTACCCTTCCCCCCCCGCGACAGGGGGCGAGCTCCTACGAGCAGTACTTC
TRBD1	TRBV19	TRBJ2-1	CATRGQGGFNEQFF	TGTGCCACCAGGGGACAGGGGGGCTTCAATGAGCAGTTCTTC
TRBD2	TRBV5-1	TRBJ2-7	CASSPTSGGAYEQYF	TGCGCCAGCAGTCCTACTAGCGGAGGGGCCTACGAGCAGTACTTC
NA	TRBV25-1	TRBJ1-1	CASSQNTEAFF	TGTGCCAGCAGCCAGAACACTGAAGCTTTCTTT
TRBD2	TRBV7-9	TRBJ2-3	CASSLAAGGPDTQYF	TGTGCCAGCAGCTTAGCAGCGGGAGGGCCAGATACGCAGTATTTT
TRBD2	TRBV5-6	TRBJ2-7	CASTRGGVYEQYF	TGTGCCAGCACTAGGGGAGGGGTCTACGAGCAGTACTTC
NA	TRBV19	TRBJ2-7	CASSTDRYEQYF	TGTGCCAGTAGCACCGACAGGTACGAGCAGTACTTC
TRBD1	TRBV28	TRBJ2-7	CASRRGQGGYEQYF	TGTGCCAGCAGAAGGGGACAGGGTGGCTACGAGCAGTACTTC
NA	TRBV18	TRBJ2-7	CASSPGTGRNYEQYF	TGTGCCAGCTCACCAGGTACAGGGAGAAACTACGAGCAGTACTTC
NA	TRBV27	TRBJ2-6	CASSFYSGANVLTF	TGTGCCAGCAGTTTCTACTCTGGGGCCAACGTCCTGACTTTC
NA	TRBV11-3	TRBJ2-4	CASSSEGIQYF	TGTGCCAGCAGCTCCGAGGGCATTCAGTACTTC
TRBD2	TRBV11-2	TRBJ2-7	CASSLQRDRSYEQYF	TGTGCCAGCAGCTTACAGCGGGACCGCTCCTACGAGCAGTACTTC
NA	TRBV25-1	TRBJ2-7	CASSEVSSYEQYF	TGTGCCAGCAGTGAAGTCTCCTCCTACGAGCAGTACTTC
TRBD2	TRBV19	TRBJ2-1	CASSASGRPYNEQFF	TGTGCCAGTAGTGCAAGCGGGAGGCCCTACAATGAGCAGTTCTTC
TRBD1	TRBV7-2	TRBJ1-5	CASSRTGVNQPQHF	TGTGCCAGCAGCAGGACAGGGGTCAATCAGCCCCAGCATTTT
TRBD2	TRBV5-4	TRBJ2-7	CASSQTSGTYYEQYF	TGTGCCAGCAGCCAGACTAGCGGCACTTACTACGAGCAGTACTTC
NA	TRBV6-5	TRBJ1-2	CASSYDRPGGYGYTF	TGTGCCAGCAGTTACGACAGGCCAGGTGGCTATGGCTACACCTTC
TRBD2	TRBV7-9	TRBJ2-3	CASSGGLAASTDTQYF	TGTGCCAGCAGCGGGGGACTAGCGGCTAGCACAGATACGCAGTATTTT
TRBD1	TRBV28	TRBJ2-6	CASGTGVGANVLTF	TGTGCCAGCGGAACAGGGGTCGGGGCCAACGTCCTGACTTTC
NA	TRBV2	TRBJ1-1	CASTRGVGTEAFF	TGTGCCAGCACTCGAGGCGTGGGCACTGAAGCTTTCTTT
TRBD2	TRBV5-1	TRBJ2-5	CASSSEYGLAGGEETQYF	TGCGCCAGCAGCTCGGAATACGGCCTAGCGGGAGGAGAGGAGACCCAGTACTTC
TRBD2	TRBV12-5	TRBJ2-1	CASGLAGTKARTQFF	TGTGCTAGTGGTTTGGCCGGGACTAAAGCGCGGACGCAGTTCTTC
NA	TRBV25-1	TRBJ2-5	CASSAAGTETQYF	TGTGCCAGCAGTGCCGCGGGGACAGAGACCCAGTACTTC
NA	TRBV29-1	TRBJ1-3	CSVDSYFSDTIYF	TGCAGCGTCGACAGCTACTTCTCGGACACCATATATTTT
TRBD1	TRBV28	TRBJ1-2	CASSPGQGYGYTF	TGTGCCAGCAGCCCAGGACAGGGCTATGGCTACACCTTC
TRBD1	TRBV7-8	TRBJ2-2	CASSLEGTGIDNTGELFF	TGTGCCAGCAGCTTAGAAGGGACAGGGATTGATAACACCGGGGAGCTGTTTTTT
TRBD2	TRBV5-1	TRBJ2-3	CASSPGLAGADTQYF	TGCGCCAGCAGCCCCGGACTAGCGGGAGCAGATACGCAGTATTTT
TRBD2	TRBV9	TRBJ2-1	CASSVAGTGRGGYNEQFF	TGTGCCAGCAGCGTAGCGGGGACCGGCCGGGGGGGATACAATGAGCAGTTCTTC